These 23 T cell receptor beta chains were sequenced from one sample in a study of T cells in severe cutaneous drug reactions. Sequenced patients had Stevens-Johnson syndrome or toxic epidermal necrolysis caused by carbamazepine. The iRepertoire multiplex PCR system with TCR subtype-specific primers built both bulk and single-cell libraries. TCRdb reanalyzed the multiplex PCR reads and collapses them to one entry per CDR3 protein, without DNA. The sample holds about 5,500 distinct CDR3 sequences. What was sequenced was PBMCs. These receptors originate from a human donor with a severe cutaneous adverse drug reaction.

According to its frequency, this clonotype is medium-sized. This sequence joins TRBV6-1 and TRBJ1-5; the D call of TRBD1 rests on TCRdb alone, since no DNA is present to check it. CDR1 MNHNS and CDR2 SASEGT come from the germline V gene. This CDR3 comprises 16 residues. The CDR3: CASTGPGGVGNQPQHF.

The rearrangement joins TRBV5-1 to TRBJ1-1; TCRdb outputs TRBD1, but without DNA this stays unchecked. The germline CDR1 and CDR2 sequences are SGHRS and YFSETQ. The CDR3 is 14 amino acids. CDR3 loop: CASSTRDKNTEAFF.

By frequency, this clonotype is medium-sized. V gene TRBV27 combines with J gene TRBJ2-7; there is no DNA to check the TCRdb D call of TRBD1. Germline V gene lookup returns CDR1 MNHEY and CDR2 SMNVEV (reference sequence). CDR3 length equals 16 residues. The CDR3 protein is CASSWSQQGSSYEQYF.

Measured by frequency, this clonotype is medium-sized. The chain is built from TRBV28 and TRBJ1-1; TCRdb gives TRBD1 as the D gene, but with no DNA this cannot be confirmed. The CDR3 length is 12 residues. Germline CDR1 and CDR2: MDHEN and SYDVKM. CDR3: CATDRGNTEAFF. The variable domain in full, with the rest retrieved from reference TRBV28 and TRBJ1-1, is DVKVTQSSRYLVKRTGEKVFLECVQDMDHENMFWYRQDPGLGLRLIYFSYDVKMKEKGDIPEGYSVSREKKERFSLILESASTNQTSMYLCATDRGNTEAFFGQGTRLTVV.

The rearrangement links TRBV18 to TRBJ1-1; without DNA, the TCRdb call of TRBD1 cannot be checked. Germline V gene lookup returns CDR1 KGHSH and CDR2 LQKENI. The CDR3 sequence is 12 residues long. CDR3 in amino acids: CASLSNRDEAFF.

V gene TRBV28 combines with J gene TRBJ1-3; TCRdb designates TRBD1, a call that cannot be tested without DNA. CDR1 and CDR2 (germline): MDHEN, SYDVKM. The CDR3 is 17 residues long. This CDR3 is CASSSLNTGDSGNTIYF.

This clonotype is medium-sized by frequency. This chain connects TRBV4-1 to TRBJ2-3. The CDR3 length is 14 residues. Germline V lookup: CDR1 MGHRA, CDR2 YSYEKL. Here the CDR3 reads CASSNPFQPDTQYF.

CDR3 sequence reads: CAWSRDRGQLRYNEQFF. The chain links TRBV30 to TRBJ2-1; TCRdb returns TRBD1, unconfirmable since there is no DNA. The CDR3 has 17 residues. CDR1 GTSNPN and CDR2 SVGIG come from the germline V gene (reference sequence).

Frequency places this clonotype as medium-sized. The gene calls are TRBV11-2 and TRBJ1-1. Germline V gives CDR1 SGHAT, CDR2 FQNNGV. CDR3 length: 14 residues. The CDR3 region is CASSTLRIHTEAFF.

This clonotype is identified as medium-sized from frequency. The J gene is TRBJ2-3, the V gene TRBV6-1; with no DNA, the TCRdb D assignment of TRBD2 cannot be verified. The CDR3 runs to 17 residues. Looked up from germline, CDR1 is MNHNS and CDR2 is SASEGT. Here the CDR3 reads CASSDTLAAGPTDTQYF.

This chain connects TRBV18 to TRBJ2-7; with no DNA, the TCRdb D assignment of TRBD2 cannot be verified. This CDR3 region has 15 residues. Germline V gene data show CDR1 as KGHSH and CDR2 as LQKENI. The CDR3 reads CASSPGTSGRVEQYF.

CDR3 loop: CSAGSSGDGSGDEQFF. The rearrangement uses TRBV20-1 and TRBJ2-1; checking the TCRdb D call of TRBD2 is not possible without DNA. The CDR3 consists of 16 residues. The germline gives CDR1 DFQATT, CDR2 SNEGSKA (reference sequence).

This CDR3 is CASSSRGTYEQYF. The chain carries TRBV5-6 and TRBJ2-7; there is no DNA to check the TCRdb D call of TRBD2. The CDR3 loop spans 13 amino acids. CDR1 and CDR2 (germline): SGHDT, YYEEEE.

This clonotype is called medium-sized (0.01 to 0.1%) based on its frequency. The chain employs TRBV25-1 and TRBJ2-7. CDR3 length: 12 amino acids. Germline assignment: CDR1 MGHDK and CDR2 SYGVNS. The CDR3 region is CASSGDFYEQYF.

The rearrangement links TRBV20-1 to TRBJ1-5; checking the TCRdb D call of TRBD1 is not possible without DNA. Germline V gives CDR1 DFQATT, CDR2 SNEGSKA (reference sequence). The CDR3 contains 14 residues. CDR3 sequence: CSVRRDTINQPQHF.

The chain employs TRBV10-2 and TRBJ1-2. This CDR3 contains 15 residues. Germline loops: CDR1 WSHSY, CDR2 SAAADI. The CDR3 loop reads CASSESGAGDGGYTF.

The CDR3 protein is CSARTLAENYEQYF. This chain uses TRBV20-1 with TRBJ2-7. Germline V gene sequence: CDR1 DFQATT, CDR2 SNEGSKA (reference sequence). This CDR3 is 14 amino acids long.

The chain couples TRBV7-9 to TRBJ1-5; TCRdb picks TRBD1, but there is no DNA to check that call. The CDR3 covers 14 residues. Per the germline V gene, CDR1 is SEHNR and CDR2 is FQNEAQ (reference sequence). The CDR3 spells CASSSGQGRQPQHF.

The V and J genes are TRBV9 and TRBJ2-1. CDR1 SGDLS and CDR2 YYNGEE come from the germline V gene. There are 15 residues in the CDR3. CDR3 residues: CASSEAGVSYNEQFF.

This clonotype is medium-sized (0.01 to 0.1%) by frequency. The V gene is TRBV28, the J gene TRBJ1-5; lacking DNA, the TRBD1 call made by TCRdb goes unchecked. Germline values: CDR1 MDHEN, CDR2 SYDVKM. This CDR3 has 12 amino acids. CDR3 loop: CASSKGLMPQHF.

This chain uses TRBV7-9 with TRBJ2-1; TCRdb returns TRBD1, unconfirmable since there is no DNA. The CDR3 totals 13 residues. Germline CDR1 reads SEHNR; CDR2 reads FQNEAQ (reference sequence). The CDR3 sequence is CASSVQGSTEQFF.

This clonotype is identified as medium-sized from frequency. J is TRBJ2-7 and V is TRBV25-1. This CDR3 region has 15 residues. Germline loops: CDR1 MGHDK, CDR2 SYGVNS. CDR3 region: CASRTGYSDSYEQYF.

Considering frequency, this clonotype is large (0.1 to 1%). The CDR3 sequence is CASSQDLLYEMNTEAFF. The chain is built from TRBV4-3 and TRBJ1-1. The CDR3 spans 17 residues. Germline values: CDR1 LGHNA, CDR2 YSLEER.